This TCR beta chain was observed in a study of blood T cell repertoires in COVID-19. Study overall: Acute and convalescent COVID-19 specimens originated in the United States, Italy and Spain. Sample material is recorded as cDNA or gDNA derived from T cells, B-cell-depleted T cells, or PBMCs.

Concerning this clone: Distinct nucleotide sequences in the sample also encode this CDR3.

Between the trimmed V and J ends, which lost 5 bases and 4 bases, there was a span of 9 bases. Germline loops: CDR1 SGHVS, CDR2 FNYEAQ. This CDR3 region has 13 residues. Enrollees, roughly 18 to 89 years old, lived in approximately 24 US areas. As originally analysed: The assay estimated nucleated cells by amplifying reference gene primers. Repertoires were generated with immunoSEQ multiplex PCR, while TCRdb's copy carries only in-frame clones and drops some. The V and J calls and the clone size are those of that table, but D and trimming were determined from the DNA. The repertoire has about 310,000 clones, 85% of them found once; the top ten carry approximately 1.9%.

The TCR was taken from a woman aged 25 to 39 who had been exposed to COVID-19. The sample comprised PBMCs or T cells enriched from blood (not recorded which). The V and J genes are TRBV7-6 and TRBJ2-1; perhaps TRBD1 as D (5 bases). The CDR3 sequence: CASSRDSYNEQFF. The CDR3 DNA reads TGTGCCAGCAGCCGAGACAGTTACAATGAGCAGTTCTTC.